The 22 T cell receptor beta chains given below trace back to one sample, sequenced in a study of T cell repertoires in cytomegalovirus infection (dated by TCRdb to the late 2010s). Sequenced using an Illumina HiSeq 1500. TCRdb passed the public sequencing reads through fastp at Q25 and MiXCR, retaining productive beta sequences. A single entry per CDR3 protein holds the most common genes and DNA from its merged rows. The sample table holds about 450,000 distinct CDR3 sequences, of which under 40% were seen once. The ten top clones hold approximately 15% of the sample. Sequencing was done on a sample of PBMCs. Receptor source: a human donor in good health (CMV status not recorded). Some clones in this sample may be carry-over from other donors' samples.

This clonotype was seen only a few times. The chain has TRBV11-2 and TRBJ2-7; D is possibly TRBD1 (5 bases). Per germline, CDR1 SGHAT and CDR2 FQNNGV. The CDR3 is 14 residues long. Trimming removed 1 base from V and 0 bases from J, with 7 bases in between. The CDR3 coding sequence is TGTGCCAGCAGCTTAGGCAGGGCCTCCTACGAGCAGTACTTC. As protein: CASSLGRASYEQYF.

In its sample, this clonotype was seen a few times. The J gene is TRBJ2-7, the V gene TRBV20-1, with D tentatively TRBD1 (6 bases). Trimming stripped 7 bases from V and 1 base from J, with 14 bases between. This CDR3 contains 13 residues. Per the germline V gene, CDR1 is DFQATT and CDR2 is SNEGSKA (reference sequence). CDR3 bases: TGCAGTGTTAGGACAGTAGAATCCTACGAGCAGTACTTC. Translation gives CSVRTVESYEQYF.

The chain is built from TRBV7-6 and TRBJ2-1; perhaps D is TRBD1 or TRBD2 (5 bases each). The germline V and J ends were trimmed by 1 base and 9 bases, with 13 bases remaining between them. The CDR3 has 14 amino acids. Germline loops: CDR1 SGHVS, CDR2 FNYEAQ. The CDR3 loop is CASSLDTGPGEQFF. The CDR3, as DNA: TGTGCCAGCAGCTTAGATACGGGGCCCGGTGAGCAGTTCTTC.

This clonotype was picked up many times. The chain has TRBV12-3 or TRBV12-4 and TRBJ2-2; D not certain. The germline V and J ends were trimmed by 3 bases and 7 bases, with 3 bases remaining between them. This CDR3 is built from 11 residues. CDR3 region: CASSLDGELFF. The CDR3 nucleotides are TGTGCCAGCAGTTTGGACGGGGAGCTGTTTTTT.

The genes are TRBV6-6 and TRBJ1-5; D possibly corresponds to TRBD1 (5 bases). Looked up from germline, CDR1 is MNHNY and CDR2 is SVGAGI (reference sequence). Trimming took off 6 bases at V and 2 bases at J, with 20 bases between the two ends. The CDR3 runs 17 residues. The DNA of the CDR3 is TGTGCCAGCAGGTCTCGCGCCCAGGGTTATGGCAATCAGCCCCAGCATTTT. It yields the protein CASRSRAQGYGNQPQHF.

The chain joins TRBV28 to TRBJ1-3; 8 bases fit TRBD1. The CDR3 contains 16 residues. CDR1 and CDR2 from the germline V gene are MDHEN and SYDVKM. V gave up 4 bases and J gave up 0 bases; unmatched junction bases: 5. CDR3 amino acids: CASSYPTGVSGNTIYF. Here the CDR3 DNA reads TGTGCCAGCAGTTACCCGACAGGGGTCTCTGGAAACACCATATATTTT.

The gene calls are TRBV6-6 and TRBJ1-2; 12 bases map to TRBD1. The germline CDR1 and CDR2 sequences are MNHNY and SVGAGI (reference sequence). V dropped 5 bases and J dropped 2; count of bases not matched to a gene: 9. The CDR3 extends over 17 amino acids. CDR3 bases: TGTGCCAGCAGTCCGGGGACAGGGGGCTTCATCAACTATGGCTACACCTTC. It codes for CASSPGTGGFINYGYTF.

This rearrangement joins TRBV19 to TRBJ1-1, with TRBD1 identical over 10 bases. The CDR3 covers 15 residues. CDR1 and CDR2 from the germline V gene are LNHDA and SQIVND (reference sequence). V lost 3 bases to trimming and J lost 4 bases; unmatched junction nucleotides: 5. In nucleotides, the CDR3 is TGTGCCAGTAGTATCCTACGGACAGGGGGCACTGAAGCTTTCTTT. It encodes CASSILRTGGTEAFF.

This clonotype was picked up many times. The V gene is TRBV7-2, the J gene TRBJ2-3; 10 nucleotides line up with TRBD2. This CDR3 spans 14 amino acids. Losses at the gene ends were 3 bases for V and 4 bases for J; bases not matched to a gene: 1. From germline, CDR1 is SGHTA and CDR2 FQGNSA. The CDR3 sequence is CASSLGTSADTQYF. The CDR3 DNA follows: TGTGCCAGCAGCTTGGGGACTAGCGCAGATACGCAGTATTTT.

The gene calls are TRBV6-6 and TRBJ1-5, with TRBD1 matching over 9 bases. With V trimmed by 5 bases and J by 4 bases, 6 bases remained unmatched. Germline lookup yields CDR1 MNHNY and CDR2 SVGAGI (reference sequence). This CDR3 is built from 15 residues. This chain's CDR3 is CASSPRDRENQPQHF. CDR3 sequence (DNA): TGTGCCAGCAGTCCCCGGGACAGGGAGAATCAGCCCCAGCATTTT.

The J gene is TRBJ1-4, the V gene TRBV6-6, with a weak D call TRBD1 (5 bases). Between the trimmed V and J ends, which lost 5 bases and 5 bases, there was a span of 12 bases. CDR3 length: 14 amino acids. Germline V CDR1 and CDR2: MNHNY, SVGAGI (reference sequence). The DNA for the CDR3 is TGTGCCAGCAGTCTGCTGGGGGGGAATGAAAAACTGTTTTTT. It codes for CASSLLGGNEKLFF.

This clonotype was detected many times. The chain joins TRBV11-2 to TRBJ2-1; 8 bases line up with TRBD1. There are 16 residues in the CDR3. J gave up 9 bases and V 5 bases, and 15 bases lay outside the gene matches. Germline V lookup: CDR1 SGHAT, CDR2 FQNNGV. The DNA for the CDR3 is TGTGCCAGCAGCGCCCGCGGACAGGGCATTGGTATTGAGCAGTTCTTC. Translating it yields CASSARGQGIGIEQFF.

This clonotype has a count of ten or more. The chain has TRBV7-6 and TRBJ2-1; no clear D gene. Trimming took 4 bases from V and 2 from J, leaving 12 bases between them. Germline lookup yields CDR1 SGHVS and CDR2 FNYEAQ. This CDR3 has 15 residues. The CDR3 sequence is CASSSVRSPYNEQFF. DNA of the CDR3: TGTGCCAGCAGCTCGGTCCGCTCTCCCTACAATGAGCAGTTCTTC.

This clonotype has just a few counts. The J gene is TRBJ2-3, the V gene TRBV2, with D unresolved. Trimming shortened V by 6 bases and J by 10 bases, and 17 bases separated the two germline ends. Germline V gene data show CDR1 as SNHLY and CDR2 as FYNNEI. The CDR3 is 13 residues long. The CDR3 DNA reads as TGTGCCAGCAGCTATATTAAGGGAATGGCGCAGTATTTT. It codes for CASSYIKGMAQYF.

The chain combines TRBV7-6 with TRBJ2-5, with D perhaps matching TRBD2 (5 bases). The CDR3 is 14 residues long. In germline, CDR1 is SGHVS, CDR2 FNYEAQ. The V end was cut by 5 bases, the J end by 0 bases, with 10 bases between. The DNA of the CDR3 is TGTGCCAGCAGCCCGGAGGAGAACCAAGAGACCCAGTACTTC. This sequence encodes CASSPEENQETQYF.

This clonotype showed up just a few times. The V call is TRBV5-1, the J call TRBJ2-2; D remains unclear. The V gene's germline CDR1 is SGHRS and CDR2 YFSETQ. The CDR3 is 15 amino acids. The germline V and J ends were trimmed by 4 bases and 6 bases, with 16 bases remaining between them. The CDR3 DNA reads as TGCGCCAGCAGCCCGGGTCAAACCAGCCCCGGGGAGCTGTTTTTT. It codes for CASSPGQTSPGELFF.

The sample holds a few counts of this clonotype. This sequence joins TRBV24-1 and TRBJ2-1; 8 bases agree with TRBD1. The CDR3 is 14 amino acids. Germline V gene lookup returns CDR1 KGHDR and CDR2 SFDVKD. The J segment lost 9 bases and the V segment lost 7 bases, leaving 10 bases of the junction unmatched. CDR3 in amino acids: CATRGTGPTSEQFF. Here the CDR3 DNA reads TGTGCCACCAGGGGGACAGGTCCGACCAGTGAGCAGTTCTTC.

This clonotype was seen more than once but under ten times. V is TRBV12-3 or TRBV12-4 and J is TRBJ1-5; 9 nucleotides line up with TRBD1. V lost 6 bases to trimming and J lost 1 base; unmatched junction nucleotides: 4. This CDR3 comprises 15 residues. The CDR3 DNA is TGTGCCAGCAGGAGGGACAGGGAAAGCAATCAGCCCCAGCATTTT. This translates into CASRRDRESNQPQHF.

CDR3 protein: CATSTTPFSKTDFSQINQPQHF. Here the CDR3 DNA reads TGTGCCACCAGCACCACACCCTTCAGTAAGACAGACTTTTCCCAAATAAATCAGCCCCAGCATTTT. The chain links TRBV15 to TRBJ1-5, with a weak D call TRBD1 (5 bases). There are 22 residues in the CDR3. V shed 4 bases and J shed 4 bases, with 35 bases lying between them. Germline-derived CDR1 and CDR2 are LNHNV and YYDKDF (reference sequence).

This clonotype was seen a handful of times. CDR3 sequence (DNA): TGTGCCAGCAGCCGGGCCTCCACGGGCGAGCAGTACTTC. Protein: CASSRASTGEQYF. The J gene is TRBJ2-7, the V gene TRBV12-3 or TRBV12-4; D not resolved. The V end lost 6 bases, the J end lost 6 bases, and 15 bases lay between the germline ends. This CDR3 is 13 amino acids long.

This clonotype has a handful of counts. The chain carries TRBV6-2 or TRBV6-3 and TRBJ2-3; TRBD1 agrees at 7 bases. V was pared by 6 bases and J by 2 bases, with 17 bases of the junction left unmatched. Germline loops: CDR1 MNHEY, CDR2 SVGEGT. CDR3 length: 18 amino acids. The CDR3 here is CASRKWSVGGRSTDTQYF. Here the CDR3 DNA reads TGTGCCAGCAGGAAGTGGTCCGTAGGGGGCCGTTCCACAGATACGCAGTATTTT.

The V call is TRBV27, the J call TRBJ2-1; D is tentatively TRBD1 or TRBD2 (6 bases each). CDR1 is MNHEY and CDR2 is SMNVEV in the germline V gene (reference sequence). CDR3 length equals 17 residues. The V end was cut by 5 bases, the J end by 3 bases, with 20 bases between. The CDR3 protein is CASSNNRDGGYYNEQFF. DNA for the CDR3: TGTGCCAGCAGTAACAACAGGGATGGAGGGTACTACAATGAGCAGTTCTTC.